This TCR beta chain stems from a study of CD4+ T cells in melanoma. Overall study findings and caveats: A reported correlation linked neoantigen-specific CD4+ T cells to CD8+, macrophage and B cell function. Reportedly, melanoma neoantigen-specific CD4+ T cells showed varied differentiation states.

Note on this clone: Its antigen remains unknown.

Germline V gives CDR1 LGHNA, CDR2 YNFKEQ. The V and J ends lost 0 bases and 3 bases respectively, with 9 bases between them. The CDR3 totals 14 residues. Sequenced by immunoSEQ multiplex PCR; TCRdb stores in-frame clones only, minus some. This repertoire shows 90,000 to 130,000 clones, over 80% found once; its top ten account for about 3.3%. This clonotype was sampled from a human donor with melanoma. The specimen was peripheral blood. The chain recombines TRBV4-2 with TRBJ2-7; D not certain. CDR3 coding DNA: TGTGCCAGCAGCCAAGATAGAACCCACTACGAGCAGTACTTC. It specifies CASSQDRTHYEQYF.